The next 29 T cell receptor beta chains were all read from a single sample in a study of cytomegalovirus exposure and HLA in healthy donors (dated by TCRdb to about 2017). The library relied on the immunoSEQ multiplex PCR assay. The clones in this table, taken by TCRdb from immuneACCESS, are in-frame only. Not every clone is retained; where verified, under half of the shortfall comes from an unresolved V gene, and the cause of the rest is unknown. For this sample there are 70,000 to 75,000 clones; about 95% appear just once. The top ten clonotypes cover less than 2% of the sample. The sequenced sample consisted of PBMCs. These receptors all come from a woman aged 18-30 years in good health and CMV-seropositive.

The rearrangement uses TRBV5-6 and TRBJ2-3, with TRBD1 matching 7 bases. Looked up from germline, CDR1 is SGHDT and CDR2 is YYEEEE. V was pared by 4 bases and J by 6 bases, with 8 bases of the junction left unmatched. The CDR3 extends over 14 amino acids. The CDR3 DNA follows: TGTGCCAGCAGCCGCAACAGGGGAACCGATACGCAGTATTTT. It translates to CASSRNRGTDTQYF. Combining the CDR3 with reference TRBV5-6 and TRBJ2-3 gives the whole variable domain DAGVTQSPTHLIKTRGQQVTLRCSPKSGHDTVSWYQQALGQGPQFIFQYYEEEERQRGNFPDRFSGHQFPNYSSELNVNALLLGDSALYLCASSRNRGTDTQYFGPGTRLTVL.

The genes are TRBV6-1 and TRBJ2-5; D may be TRBD2 (6 bases). The germline V gene has CDR1 MNHNS and CDR2 SASEGT. V lost 3 bases and J 2 bases, leaving 13 bases between the germline ends. The CDR3 runs 15 residues. CDR3 DNA: TGTGCCAGCAGTGACCACGGGAGAGGTCAAGAGACCCAGTACTTC. Protein product: CASSDHGRGQETQYF.

This clone has a single count. The chain combines TRBV11-2 with TRBJ2-7; possibly TRBD1 for D (5 bases). The CDR3 consists of 13 residues. V lost 5 bases, J lost 2 bases, and 10 bases lay in between. Germline assignment: CDR1 SGHAT and CDR2 FQNNGV. The CDR3 sequence: CASSIRTPYEQYF. For the CDR3, the DNA is TGTGCCAGCAGCATACGGACACCCTACGAGCAGTACTTC.

The rearrangement links TRBV27 to TRBJ1-1; 7 bases align to TRBD1. The CDR3 loop spans 15 amino acids. Looked up from germline, CDR1 is MNHEY and CDR2 is SMNVEV (reference sequence). V lost 4 bases and J lost 1; bases outside the gene matches: 6. The chain's CDR3 is CASSSSGTENTEAFF. In DNA, the CDR3 is TGTGCCAGCAGTTCTTCCGGGACAGAGAACACTGAAGCTTTCTTT.

The chain carries TRBV2 and TRBJ1-1; TRBD1 aligns across 9 bases. The CDR3 sequence is 15 residues long. V trimming: 4 bases; J trimming: 1 base; junction bases outside the gene matches: 4. Germline assignment: CDR1 SNHLY and CDR2 FYNNEI. CDR3 in amino acids: CASSGEDRGNTEAFF. For the CDR3, the DNA is TGTGCCAGCAGTGGGGAGGACAGGGGGAACACTGAAGCTTTCTTT.

The chain recombines TRBV18 with TRBJ1-1; a weak D match, TRBD1 (5 bases). The CDR3 runs to 14 residues. V was clipped by 3 bases and J by 2 bases, with 10 bases between them. Germline values: CDR1 KGHSH, CDR2 LQKENI. The CDR3 loop is CASSPARGNTEAFF. The CDR3 bases are TGTGCCAGCTCACCTGCTAGGGGTAACACTGAAGCTTTCTTT.

The J gene is TRBJ1-1, the V gene TRBV11-3, with D possibly TRBD1 on 5 matching bases. Trimming left V 0 bases short and J 4 bases short, with 6 bases between. In germline, CDR1 is SGHNT, CDR2 YENEEA. CDR3 length equals 13 residues. The CDR3, as DNA: TGTGCCAGCAGCTTAGAAAGGGGCACTGAAGCTTTCTTT. It yields the protein CASSLERGTEAFF.

The chain employs TRBV7-7 and TRBJ1-1; tentatively, D is TRBD1 (5 bases). V was pared by 0 bases and J by 7 bases, with 27 bases between. Germline V lookup: CDR1 SSHAT, CDR2 FNYEAQ (reference sequence). The length of the CDR3 is 19 residues. CDR3 DNA sequence: TGTGCCAGCAGCTTAGCGCCCCGTTTGAACGGGGGGGGAAGACTTGAAGCTTTCTTT. Protein sequence: CASSLAPRLNGGGRLEAFF. Variable domain in full (rest from reference TRBV7-7 and TRBJ1-1): GAGVSQSPRYKVTKRGQDVTLRCDPISSHATLYWYQQALGQGPEFLTYFNYEAQPDKSGLPSDRFSAERPEGSISTLTIQRTEQRDSAMYRCASSLAPRLNGGGRLEAFFGQGTRLTVV.

The chain has TRBV25-1 and TRBJ1-1; D not resolved. Trimming pared 5 bases from V and 1 base from J, leaving 5 bases between. CDR3 length: 12 amino acids. The germline V gene encodes CDR1 MGHDK and CDR2 SYGVNS. The CDR3 region is CASSTANTEAFF. The CDR3 nucleotides read TGTGCCAGCAGTACAGCGAACACTGAAGCTTTCTTT.

The V and J genes are TRBV7-9 and TRBJ1-4; maybe TRBD1 (5 bases). V was clipped by 2 bases and J by 6 bases, with 10 bases between them. The germline V gene encodes CDR1 SEHNR and CDR2 FQNEAQ (reference sequence). The CDR3 has 14 amino acids. This CDR3 is CASSLLGGYEKLFF. DNA for the CDR3: TGTGCCAGCAGCTTATTGGGGGGGTATGAAAAACTGTTTTTT.

The chain uses TRBV4-3 and TRBJ1-2; TRBD1 aligns across 11 bases. The germline V gene has CDR1 LGHNA and CDR2 YSLEER. The V segment lost 1 base and the J segment 4 bases; nucleotides outside the gene matches: 8. The CDR3 has 17 amino acids. CDR3 amino acids: CASSQGLGTGGPYGYTF. Written as DNA, the CDR3 is TGCGCCAGCAGCCAAGGTCTGGGGACAGGGGGTCCCTATGGCTACACCTTC.

The sample holds one count of this clone. The V call is TRBV5-1, the J call TRBJ1-1; possible D gene TRBD1, 5 bases. The germline V and J ends were trimmed by 6 bases and 1 base, with 13 bases remaining between them. CDR1 SGHRS and CDR2 YFSETQ come from the germline V gene. The CDR3 consists of 14 residues. The CDR3 DNA follows: TGCGCCAGCACCGAAAGGGGAGGGAACACTGAAGCTTTCTTT. The encoded protein is CASTERGGNTEAFF.

This clone has only a few counts. The chain links TRBV10-1 to TRBJ2-7; D remains unclear. Germline CDR1 WNHNN, CDR2 SYGVQD (reference sequence). V was pared by 3 bases and J by 3 bases, with 3 bases between. The CDR3 runs to 11 residues. The CDR3 region is CASSDSYEQYF. CDR3 nucleotide sequence: TGCGCCAGCAGTGACAGCTACGAGCAGTACTTC.

The V call is TRBV27, the J call TRBJ1-5; D is uncertain. Germline-derived CDR1 and CDR2 are MNHEY and SMNVEV (reference sequence). V was trimmed by 5 bases and J by 0 bases, leaving 11 bases between them. CDR3 length equals 15 residues. CDR3 sequence (DNA): TGTGCCAGCAGTCCCTGGGCAGATAGCAATCAGCCCCAGCATTTT. Translating gives CASSPWADSNQPQHF.

The CDR3 loop is CAAQGTINTGELFF. Written as DNA, the CDR3 is TGTGCCGCACAGGGTACTATCAACACCGGGGAGCTGTTTTTT. V is TRBV2 and J is TRBJ2-2; the D gene is possibly TRBD1 (6 bases). This CDR3 region has 14 residues. CDR1 is SNHLY and CDR2 is FYNNEI in the germline V gene. V was shortened by 11 bases and J by 2 bases, with 15 bases between the two germline ends.

Concerning this clone: One end of the junction fails to match germline, which may point to a read error. This chain links TRBV7-9 with TRBJ1-2; tentatively, D is TRBD1 (6 bases). CDR1 is SEHNR and CDR2 is FQNEAQ in the germline V gene (reference sequence). The CDR3 sequence is 14 residues long. CDR3 protein: CASNLGDRFDGYTF. The CDR3 coding sequence is TGTGCCAGCAACTTAGGCGACAGGTTCGATGGCTACACCTTC.

The chain carries TRBV6-5 and TRBJ2-1; 7 bases line up with TRBD1. The CDR3 contains 13 residues. In germline, CDR1 is MNHEY, CDR2 SVGAGI. Unmatched junction bases numbered 5, after V lost 5 bases and J lost 7 bases. Here the CDR3 DNA reads TGTGCCAGCAGTCGATGCAGGGGGAATGAGCAGTTCTTC. This encodes CASSRCRGNEQFF.

The chain links TRBV5-6 to TRBJ1-1; a weak D match, TRBD1 (5 bases). V was cut by 3 bases and J by 1 base, with 10 bases left in between. Germline V gene lookup returns CDR1 SGHDT and CDR2 YYEEEE. CDR3 length equals 14 residues. The CDR3 reads CASSSGRENTEAFF. The DNA of the CDR3 is TGTGCCAGCAGCTCCGGCAGGGAGAACACTGAAGCTTTCTTT.

The chain uses TRBV5-4 and TRBJ2-1; TRBD1 agrees at 8 bases. Germline CDR1 reads SGHNT; CDR2 reads YYREEE (reference sequence). This CDR3 is 15 amino acids long. V was clipped by 4 bases and J by 0 bases; unmatched bases: 3. CDR3 region: CASSVDRVSYNEQFF. The CDR3 nucleotides are TGTGCCAGCAGCGTGGACAGGGTCTCCTACAATGAGCAGTTCTTC.

This chain links TRBV29-1 with TRBJ2-7; 9 nucleotides agree with TRBD1. In germline, CDR1 is SQVTM, CDR2 ANQGSEA. V shed 7 bases, J shed 3 bases, and the junction held 4 bases outside the gene matches. The CDR3 runs to 12 residues. CDR3 protein: CSGGDRDYEQYF. The CDR3 DNA follows: TGCAGCGGCGGGGACAGGGACTACGAGCAGTACTTC.

The chain employs TRBV25-1 and TRBJ1-4; the match to TRBD1 covers 8 bases. J lost 4 bases, V lost 3 bases, and 1 base had no gene match. Looked up from germline, CDR1 is MGHDK and CDR2 is SYGVNS. The CDR3 totals 14 residues. The CDR3 coding sequence is TGTGCCAGCAGTGATGGACAGGGTAATGAAAAACTGTTTTTT. Amino acid sequence: CASSDGQGNEKLFF.

This rearrangement joins TRBV9 to TRBJ2-3, with TRBD2 identical over 8 bases. Unmatched junction bases numbered 9, after V lost 3 bases and J lost 3 bases. This CDR3 contains 16 residues. Looked up from germline, CDR1 is SGDLS and CDR2 is YYNGEE. CDR3 loop: CASSADSGIATDTQYF. DNA for the CDR3: TGTGCCAGCAGCGCAGATAGCGGGATTGCGACAGATACGCAGTATTTT.

J is TRBJ1-2 and V is TRBV7-8; D may be TRBD1 (5 bases). Germline CDR1 is SGHVS and CDR2 is FQNEAQ. The CDR3 extends over 13 amino acids. Trimming removed 10 bases from V and 8 bases from J, with 20 bases in between. This chain's CDR3 is CATWGRGRKGYTF. DNA for the CDR3: TGTGCCACCTGGGGGAGGGGTAGAAAGGGCTACACCTTC.

The sample holds one count of this clone. The chain joins TRBV27 to TRBJ2-7; 7 nucleotides align to TRBD2. The CDR3 runs to 14 residues. CDR1 and CDR2 from the germline V gene are MNHEY and SMNVEV (reference sequence). Germline trimming cut 6 bases from V and 0 bases from J; bases unmatched to any gene: 5. The CDR3 is CASSLGGSSYEQYF. The CDR3 bases are TGTGCCAGCAGCCTGGGGGGGAGCTCCTACGAGCAGTACTTC.

V usage is TRBV4-1 and J usage is TRBJ2-2; TRBD2 might be the D (6 bases). Germline lookup yields CDR1 MGHRA and CDR2 YSYEKL. The CDR3 runs to 12 residues. Trimming took 4 bases from V and 6 from J, leaving 6 bases between them. CDR3 bases: TGCGCCAGCAGCCCGGGGGCCGGGGAGCTGTTTTTT. It is translated as CASSPGAGELFF.

The chain joins TRBV7-2 to TRBJ2-7; 8 positions agree with TRBD2. J lost 3 bases, V lost 2 bases, and 3 bases had no gene match. The CDR3 sequence is 14 residues long. Germline lookup yields CDR1 SGHTA and CDR2 FQGNSA. The CDR3 region is CASSLSSGIYEQYF. CDR3 nucleotide sequence: TGTGCCAGCAGCTTAAGTAGCGGGATCTACGAGCAGTACTTC.

The rearrangement joins TRBV19 to TRBJ1-5; tentatively, D is TRBD1 (5 bases). The CDR3 has 15 amino acids. The V gene's germline CDR1 is LNHDA and CDR2 SQIVND (reference sequence). V lost 4 bases, J lost 0 bases, and 10 bases lay in between. The CDR3 protein is CASSTTGNSNQPQHF. DNA of the CDR3: TGTGCCAGTAGTACCACAGGAAATAGCAATCAGCCCCAGCATTTT.

The chain carries TRBV4-1 and TRBJ1-1; no clear D. The CDR3 totals 14 residues. The germline CDR1 and CDR2 sequences are MGHRA and YSYEKL. Trimming cost V 0 bases and J 4 bases, with 9 bases left between them. The CDR3 here is CASSQDAWSTEAFF. The CDR3 DNA reads TGCGCCAGCAGCCAAGATGCGTGGTCCACTGAAGCTTTCTTT.

This sequence joins TRBV7-2 and TRBJ1-2; perhaps TRBD1 as D (5 bases). The germline V and J ends were trimmed by 2 bases and 6 bases, with 7 bases remaining between them. The CDR3 spans 12 residues. Germline CDR1 and CDR2: SGHTA and FQGNSA. CDR3 region: CASSLPRDGYTF. The CDR3 DNA reads TGTGCCAGCAGCTTACCCAGGGATGGCTACACCTTC.